What follows are 4 T cell receptor beta chains derived from one specimen sequenced in a study of regulatory T cells in long-lasting Graves disease. Time point noted: newly diagnosed GD, antithyroid drugs for less than 3 months. Scientists built the TCR library using RNA that was extracted from PBMCs. Assembly of TCR beta libraries relied on iRepertoire HTBI primers together with Arm-PCR of CDR3 regions. In TCRdb, the multiplex PCR reads were re-called with MiXCR into one record per CDR3 protein. The sample lists more than 300,000 distinct CDR3 sequences, 15% to 20% seen once, with over 20% in the top ten. These data are also associated with another study on T cells in Graves' hyperthyroidism and ophthalmopathy.

Source: peripheral blood mononuclear cells (PBMCs), taken at new diagnosis, from a patient treated with antithyroid drugs. The receptors here all came from a woman aged 18-35 years with Graves disease.

The chain combines TRBV9 with TRBJ1-1; D might be TRBD1 (5 bases). The V end lost 0 bases, the J end lost 4 bases, and 13 bases lay between the germline ends. This CDR3 is built from 15 residues. CDR1 SGDLS and CDR2 YYNGEE come from the germline V gene. This CDR3 is CASSVVGGPGTEAFF. The CDR3 coding sequence is TGTGCCAGCAGCGTAGTGGGGGGACCAGGCACTGAAGCTTTCTTT.

This clonotype has just a few counts. The rearrangement uses TRBV12-3 or TRBV12-4 and TRBJ2-4; D gene uncertain. The CDR3 totals 15 residues. The V end was cut by 5 bases, the J end by 1 base, with 12 bases between. In DNA form, the CDR3 reads TGTGCCAGCAGTCCCTCCACGATTGCCAAAAACATTCAGTACTTC. This translates into CASSPSTIAKNIQYF.

This clonotype was counted only a few times. Just one base apart from a much larger clone, this may be a read error. The genes are TRBV12-3 or TRBV12-4 and TRBJ2-3; D ambiguous. The J call may be incorrect, as the DNA end agrees better with TRBJ2-5. The CDR3 runs to 14 residues. CDR3 residues: CASSLIAIAETQYF. The CDR3 DNA is TGTGCCAGCAGTTTAATAGCCATCGCGGAGACCCAGTACTTC.

This clonotype appeared many times. The gene calls are TRBV5-1 and TRBJ1-1; D is perhaps TRBD1 (6 bases). This CDR3 region has 16 residues. Germline CDR1 is SGHRS and CDR2 is YFSETQ. Trimming stripped 4 bases from V and 5 bases from J, with 21 bases between. The CDR3 here is CASSPGRGASGTEAFF. The CDR3 coding sequence is TGCGCCAGCAGCCCCGGCCGGGGGGCGAGTGGGACTGAAGCTTTCTTT.